This passage covers 16 T cell receptor beta chains from one sample sequenced in a study of blood T cell repertoires in COVID-19. The method was immunoSEQ multiplex PCR; TCRdb's version includes in-frame clones alone and lacks a portion of them. This sample has just over 650,000 clones, with about nine tenths found just once. What was sequenced was peripheral blood. The source of these receptors is a young woman with acute or convalescent COVID-19.

The chain couples TRBV29-1 to TRBJ1-2; 8 positions agree with TRBD1. Germline-derived CDR1 and CDR2 are SQVTM and ANQGSEA. J lost 5 bases, V lost 6 bases, and 8 bases had no gene match. This CDR3 region has 13 residues. CDR3 DNA sequence: TGCAGCGTCACCGGGACAGGCTTATATGGCTACACCTTC. It encodes CSVTGTGLYGYTF.

The V and J genes are TRBV7-9 and TRBJ1-1; weak D call: TRBD1 (5 bases). V shed 1 base and J shed 4 bases, with 10 bases lying between them. This CDR3 is built from 14 residues. The germline gives CDR1 SEHNR, CDR2 FQNEAQ (reference sequence). The CDR3 spells CASSLDQGITEAFF. CDR3 nucleotide sequence: TGTGCCAGCAGCTTAGATCAGGGTATCACTGAAGCTTTCTTT.

CDR3 sequence: CATSGRIQGVKETQYF. DNA of the CDR3: TGTGCCACCAGTGGACGCATACAGGGGGTTAAAGAGACCCAGTACTTC. The chain joins TRBV24-1 to TRBJ2-5, with TRBD1 identical over 8 bases. The germline V gene has CDR1 KGHDR and CDR2 SFDVKD. This CDR3 comprises 16 residues. V gave up 5 bases and J gave up 3 bases; unmatched junction bases: 10.

Comments on this clone: The sample holds other DNA sequences that translate to the same CDR3. The chain combines TRBV19 with TRBJ2-5; D may be TRBD1 (6 bases). The germline V gene encodes CDR1 LNHDA and CDR2 SQIVND (reference sequence). The germline V and J ends were trimmed by 0 bases and 5 bases, with 7 bases remaining between them. CDR3 length equals 13 residues. The CDR3 DNA reads TGTGCCAGTAGTATAGAAAGGGGGGAGACCCAGTACTTC. Protein product: CASSIERGETQYF.

The chain is built from TRBV7-9 and TRBJ1-2, with a tentative D call TRBD1 (5 bases). Germline CDR1 SEHNR, CDR2 FQNEAQ (reference sequence). Trimming took off 2 bases at V and 6 bases at J, with 10 bases between the two ends. The CDR3 is 13 amino acids. The DNA for the CDR3 is TGTGCCAGCAGCTTACAAGGGGAAAATGGCTACACCTTC. Its protein is CASSLQGENGYTF.

The V and J genes are TRBV4-1 and TRBJ2-3; D perhaps matches TRBD2 (5 bases). This CDR3 spans 14 amino acids. Germline values: CDR1 MGHRA, CDR2 YSYEKL. The V gene lost 0 bases and the J gene lost 8 bases, with 12 bases spanning the gap. The CDR3: CASSQEGGPPTQYF. In DNA form, the CDR3 reads TGCGCCAGCAGCCAAGAAGGAGGTCCCCCTACGCAGTATTTT.

This clone has just one count. The chain employs TRBV2 and TRBJ1-2; D may be TRBD1 (6 bases). Trimming removed 5 bases from V and 8 bases from J, with 18 bases in between. This CDR3 contains 14 residues. The germline CDR1 and CDR2 sequences are SNHLY and FYNNEI. The CDR3 nucleotides read TGTGCCAGCAGTAGACAGGAGCAGTTGGAGGGCTACACCTTC. It is translated as CASSRQEQLEGYTF.

This clone was seen a handful of times. This sequence joins TRBV30 and TRBJ1-2; D is ambiguous. The ends were cut back, 0 bases at V and 4 bases at J, with 24 bases in the middle. The CDR3 has 18 residues. The germline V gene has CDR1 GTSNPN and CDR2 SVGIG (reference sequence). CDR3 loop: CAWSVPTNRPWAVYGYTF. Written as DNA, the CDR3 is TGTGCCTGGAGTGTGCCAACGAACCGACCCTGGGCCGTCTATGGCTACACCTTC.

The chain has TRBV27 and TRBJ2-2, with 9 bases matching TRBD1. The trim removed 2 bases at V and 2 bases at J, leaving 12 bases unmatched. The CDR3 loop spans 19 amino acids. The germline V gene has CDR1 MNHEY and CDR2 SMNVEV (reference sequence). CDR3 region: CASSLKRQGVGRNTGELFF. The CDR3 DNA follows: TGTGCCAGCAGTTTAAAACGACAGGGGGTCGGAAGAAACACCGGGGAGCTGTTTTTT.

The V gene is TRBV3-1 (or the pseudogene TRBV3-2), the J gene TRBJ2-2; D may be TRBD2 (5 bases). Germline V gene sequence: CDR1 LGHDT, CDR2 YNNKEL (reference sequence). The V end lost 6 bases, the J end lost 1 base, and 9 bases lay between the germline ends. CDR3 length: 14 residues. The CDR3 DNA sequence: TGTGCCAGCAGGGCGGGCGTGAACACCGGGGAGCTGTTTTTT. Its protein product is CASRAGVNTGELFF.

The chain employs TRBV6-5 and TRBJ1-2; possible D gene TRBD1, 5 bases. The V gene's germline CDR1 is MNHEY and CDR2 SVGAGI. The germline V and J ends were trimmed by 5 bases and 8 bases, with 12 bases remaining between them. This CDR3 has 12 residues. As DNA, the CDR3 is TGTGCCAGCAGTCTCCAGGGATGGGGCTACACCTTC. It translates to CASSLQGWGYTF.

The V and J genes are TRBV7-3 and TRBJ1-1; 8 nucleotides match TRBD1. This CDR3 has 19 amino acids. V lost 5 bases and J lost 0; bases outside the gene matches: 17. CDR1 and CDR2 (germline): SGHTA, FQGTGA. CDR3 region: CASSPNPDRGHTLNTEAFF. The CDR3 nucleotides read TGTGCCAGCAGCCCCAACCCCGACAGGGGACATACGCTGAACACTGAAGCTTTCTTT. Full variable domain (missing parts from reference TRBV7-3 and TRBJ1-1): GAGVSQTPSNKVTEKGKYVELRCDPISGHTALYWYRQSLGQGPEFLIYFQGTGAADDSGLPNDRFFAVRPEGSVSTLKIQRTERGDSAVYLCASSPNPDRGHTLNTEAFFGQGTRLTVV.

The rearrangement links TRBV6-5 to TRBJ1-2; D is ambiguous. The CDR3 spans 15 residues. CDR1 and CDR2 from the germline V gene are MNHEY and SVGAGI. V was cut by 4 bases and J by 4 bases, with 16 bases left in between. CDR3 nucleotide sequence: TGTGCCAGCAGTTCACTAACTCGGGGATCCTATGGCTACACCTTC. This translates into CASSSLTRGSYGYTF.

In nucleotides, the CDR3 is TGTGCCAGCAGCGTAACGACAGGTAACACTGAAGCTTTCTTT. This translates into CASSVTTGNTEAFF. This chain joins TRBV2 and TRBJ1-1, with TRBD1 as a possible D gene (6 bases). Germline CDR1 is SNHLY and CDR2 is FYNNEI. This CDR3 comprises 14 residues. Trimming cost V 6 bases and J 2 bases, with 13 bases left between them.

This chain joins TRBV24-1 and TRBJ2-2; TRBD2 agrees at 13 bases. CDR3 length: 17 amino acids. The V and J ends lost 2 bases and 5 bases, in that order; junction bases with no gene match: 4. Germline loops: CDR1 KGHDR, CDR2 SFDVKD. The CDR3 region is CATSDSETSGGTGELFF. The CDR3 DNA sequence: TGTGCCACCAGTGATTCGGAGACTAGCGGGGGGACCGGGGAGCTGTTTTTT.

This chain joins TRBV6-2 or TRBV6-3 and TRBJ1-2, with D possibly being TRBD1 (6 bases). The germline V and J ends were trimmed by 0 bases and 8 bases, with 13 bases remaining between them. There are 14 residues in the CDR3. Germline V gene data show CDR1 as MNHEY and CDR2 as SVGEGT. In DNA form, the CDR3 reads TGTGCCAGCAGTTACTCGGAAGGGGGGGAAGGCTACACCTTC. Translation gives CASSYSEGGEGYTF.